A selection of T cell receptor beta chains follows, all from one sample in a study of CD8 T cells in ankylosing spondylitis. TCRdb processed the 5' RACE reads anew with MiXCR; each CDR3 protein has one entry. The table includes approximately 520,000 distinct CDR3 sequences, approximately 5.3% detected once. Sequenced material: blood, either unsorted or a sorted T cell fraction (not recorded which). The receptors shown here come from a male donor with ankylosing spondylitis. The CDR3 runs from the conserved cysteine through the conserved F or W. Each record gives: V gene, clone size, D gene, J gene, CDR3 DNA, CDR3 protein. A D gene is named only where the DNA matches it firmly. Clone size appears in some rows only: once, few, many, or a class for an expanded clone.

V: TRBV7-2
size: many
D: .
J: TRBJ2-1
DNA: TGTGCCAGCAGCCCCGCAGGCCTCCCCGAGCAGTTCTTC
CDR3: CASSPAGLPEQFF

V: TRBV6-2/TRBV6-3
size: many
D: .
J: TRBJ1-1
DNA: TGTGCCAGCAGTTACAAGGAGAACACTGAAGCTTTCTTT
CDR3: CASSYKENTEAFF

V: TRBV20-1
size: many
D: .
J: TRBJ1-1
DNA: TGCAGTGCTAACCCCCCGGACGCGTGGACTGAAGCTTTCTTT
CDR3: CSANPPDAWTEAFF

V: TRBV7-8
size: .
D: .
J: TRBJ2-7
DNA: TGTGCCAGCAGCTTAGGGACCTATTCCTACGAGCAGTGCTTC
CDR3: CASSLGTYSYEQCF

V: TRBV21-1
size: many
D: .
J: TRBJ2-4
DNA: TGTGCCAGCAGCAAGCGGAGTTACAGCAAAAACATTCAGTACTTC
CDR3: CASSKRSYSKNIQYF

V: TRBV20-1
size: many
D: .
J: TRBJ2-3
DNA: TGCAGTGCTAGAGGGAGTAGCGGCAACACAGATACGCAGTATTTT
CDR3: CSARGSSGNTDTQYF

V: TRBV20-1
size: .
D: .
J: TRBJ1-1
DNA: TGCAGTGCTAGTGGGATCGGGGGTACTGAAGCTTTCTTT
CDR3: CSASGIGGTEAFF

V: TRBV11-2
size: few
D: TRBD2
J: TRBJ2-1
DNA: TGTGCCAGCAGTCAGCGGGAGAGGTACAATGAGCAGTTCTTC
CDR3: CASSQRERYNEQFF

V: TRBV20-1
size: many
D: .
J: TRBJ1-2
DNA: TGCAGTGCTAGAGACAGACAGAACGGGGGCTACACCTTC
CDR3: CSARDRQNGGYTF

V: TRBV3-1
size: few
D: .
J: TRBJ2-5
DNA: TGTGCCAGCAGCCGCCGAGGGGCCCAGTACTTC
CDR3: CASSRRGAQYF

V: TRBV4-3
size: many
D: TRBD2
J: TRBJ2-1
DNA: TGCGCCAGCAGCCAAGTCCCAGCGGGAGGTGGGAATGAGCAGTTCTTC
CDR3: CASSQVPAGGGNEQFF

V: TRBV5-1
size: many
D: TRBD2
J: TRBJ2-7
DNA: TGCGCCAGCAGCTTGGATGTTAGCGGGAGTAAGCAGTACTTC
CDR3: CASSLDVSGSKQYF

V: TRBV5-1
size: many
D: .
J: TRBJ2-3
DNA: TGCGCCAGCAGCCTTTCCGGGGTCTCCCCAGATACGCAGTATTTT
CDR3: CASSLSGVSPDTQYF

V: TRBV6-2/TRBV6-3
size: many
D: .
J: TRBJ2-1
DNA: TGTGCCAGCAGTTACAGAAGTGAGCAGTTCTTC
CDR3: CASSYRSEQFF

V: TRBV4-3
size: many
D: TRBD1
J: TRBJ1-2
DNA: TGCGCCAGCAGCCAAGTAACAGGGGATGGATCAAATCTATATGGCTACACCTTC
CDR3: CASSQVTGDGSNLYGYTF

V: TRBV7-2
size: many
D: .
J: TRBJ2-2
DNA: TGTGCCAGCAGCCTGGGACGGAACACCGGGGAGCTGTTTTTT
CDR3: CASSLGRNTGELFF

V: TRBV6-2/TRBV6-3
size: many
D: .
J: TRBJ2-5
DNA: TGTGCCAGCAGCGGGACAACGGAGACCCAGTACTTC
CDR3: CASSGTTETQYF

V: TRBV20-1
size: many
D: TRBD2
J: TRBJ2-1
DNA: TGCAGTGCTAGAGATGTCGGACTAGCCCATGAGCAGTTCTTC
CDR3: CSARDVGLAHEQFF

V: TRBV5-1
size: many
D: TRBD1
J: TRBJ2-7
DNA: TGCGCCAGCAGCTTGGGGGGACAGGGTGACGAGCAGTACTTC
CDR3: CASSLGGQGDEQYF

V: TRBV5-1
size: many
D: .
J: TRBJ2-7
DNA: TGCGCCAGCAGCCCGGAAGGCTTCGAGAAGCAGTACTTC
CDR3: CASSPEGFEKQYF

V: TRBV7-9
size: few
D: .
J: TRBJ2-5
DNA: TGTGCCAGCAGCTCCGAACAGGGCTGGGAGACCCAGTACTTC
CDR3: CASSSEQGWETQYF